This T cell receptor beta chain was captured in a study of T cells in Graves' hyperthyroidism and ophthalmopathy. Researchers amplified the TCR beta CDR3 regions from RNA transcripts. Carried out on the TCR CDR3, a first-round RT-PCR used the HTBI primer set. TCRdb re-called the multiplex PCR reads with MiXCR, one entry per CDR3 protein. Of a few hundred thousand distinct CDR3 sequences in the sample, approximately 17% were seen once. Duration under 3 months, a NOSPECS grade of at least 4, and a Clinical Activity Score of at least 3 characterized the ophthalmopathy patients. The CDR3 totals 14 residues. After removal of 3 bases from V and 7 bases from J, the junction contained 7 bases not matched to a gene. The germline CDR1 and CDR2 sequences are MDHEN and SYDVKM.

What was sequenced was blood. The clonotype was recovered from a man aged 18 to 29 with Graves' ophthalmopathy. The chain employs TRBV28 and TRBJ1-2; the match to TRBD1 covers 8 bases. This CDR3 is CASSFSDRVFGYTF. As DNA, the CDR3 is TGTGCCAGCAGTTTTTCGGACAGGGTCTTTGGCTACACCTTC.